This T cell receptor (beta chain) is from a study of shared clonotypes between healthy human individuals. CDR1 is MDHEN, CDR2 SYDVKM, per germline. The CDR3 spans 13 residues. Splitting of CD4+ cells produced CD45RA+ naive and CD45RA-negative memory subsets. Worth noting for this clone: The junction departs from germline at one end; a sequencing error may be responsible. The identical CDR3 is also encoded by other nucleotide sequences in the sample.

Data came from immunoSEQ multiplex PCR; TCRdb stores just in-frame clones and leaves some out. The sample contains approximately 2.3 million clones, more than 80% of which appear only once. The source material was naive CD4+ T cells from PBMCs. This sample's subset: CD45RA+ positively selected. This sequence was found in a man aged 18 to 35 in good health. Some clones in this sample may be carry-over from other donors' samples. This chain links TRBV28 with TRBJ2-7; the D is unclear. The CDR3 bases are TGTGCCAGCAGCTTATTCGGTGACTACGAGCAGTACTTC. This translates into CASSLFGDYEQYF.